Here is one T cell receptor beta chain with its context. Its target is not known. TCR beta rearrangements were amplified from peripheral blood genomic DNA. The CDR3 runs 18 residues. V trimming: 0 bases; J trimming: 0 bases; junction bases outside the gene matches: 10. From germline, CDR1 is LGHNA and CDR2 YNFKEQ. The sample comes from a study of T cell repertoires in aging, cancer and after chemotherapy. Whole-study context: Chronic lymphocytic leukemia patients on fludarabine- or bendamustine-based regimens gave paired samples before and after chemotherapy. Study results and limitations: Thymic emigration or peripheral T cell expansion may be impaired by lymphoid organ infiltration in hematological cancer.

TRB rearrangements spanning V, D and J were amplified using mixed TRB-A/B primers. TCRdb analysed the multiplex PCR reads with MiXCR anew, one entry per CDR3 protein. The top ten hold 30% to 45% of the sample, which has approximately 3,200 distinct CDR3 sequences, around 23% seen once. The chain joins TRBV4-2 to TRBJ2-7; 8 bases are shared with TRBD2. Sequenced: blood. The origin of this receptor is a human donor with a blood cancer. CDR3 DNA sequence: TGTGCCAGCAGCCAAGATTTTATGAGACTAGCGAACTCCTACGAGCAGTACTTC. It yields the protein CASSQDFMRLANSYEQYF.